Listed below are T cell receptor beta chains from one sample, sequenced in a study of OX40 agonist ivuxolimab in advanced cancers. Sequencing was performed with immunoSEQ multiplex PCR; in TCRdb, only in-frame clones are kept and a portion is missing. Among about 74,000 clones listed, roughly 83% were seen once. This specimen was CD4+ or CD8+ T cells sorted from blood, taken in a trial of the OX40 agonist ivuxolimab. These receptors were taken from an adult with an advanced solid tumor such as melanoma, head and neck, liver or kidney cancer. CDR3s include the opening cysteine and the closing phenylalanine or tryptophan. Each record gives: V gene, D gene, J gene, clone size, CDR3 length, CDR3 protein, CDR3 DNA. D genes are given only for firm matches. Size tells how often a clone was seen (once, few, many) or the class of an expanded clone, and some rows leave it out.

V gene: TRBV19
D gene: TRBD1
J gene: TRBJ2-7
clone size: -
CDR3 length: 15
CDR3 protein: CASSIGGQAAYEQYF
CDR3 DNA: TGTGCCAGTAGTATAGGGGGACAGGCCGCCTACGAGCAGTACTTC

V gene: TRBV5-1
D gene: TRBD1
J gene: TRBJ2-6
clone size: -
CDR3 length: 17
CDR3 protein: CASSLGQGKGGANVLTF
CDR3 DNA: TGCGCCAGCAGCTTGGGACAGGGTAAAGGTGGGGCCAACGTCCTGACTTTC

V gene: TRBV7-8
D gene: -
J gene: TRBJ1-3
clone size: -
CDR3 length: 13
CDR3 protein: CASSLAGGNTIYF
CDR3 DNA: TGTGCCAGCAGCTTAGCGGGCGGAAACACCATATATTTT

V gene: TRBV2
D gene: TRBD1
J gene: TRBJ1-5
clone size: medium-sized
CDR3 length: 14
CDR3 protein: CASSENRGYQPQHF
CDR3 DNA: TGTGCCAGCAGTGAGAACAGGGGCTATCAGCCCCAGCATTTT

V gene: TRBV29-1
D gene: TRBD1
J gene: TRBJ1-1
clone size: -
CDR3 length: 14
CDR3 protein: CSASGRQGRAEAFF
CDR3 DNA: TGCAGCGCCTCAGGGCGACAGGGGAGGGCTGAAGCTTTCTTT

V gene: TRBV10-1
D gene: -
J gene: TRBJ2-3
clone size: -
CDR3 length: 15
CDR3 protein: CASSDQGGSTDTQYF
CDR3 DNA: TGCGCCAGCAGTGATCAGGGTGGGAGCACAGATACGCAGTATTTT

V gene: TRBV5-4
D gene: -
J gene: TRBJ2-2
clone size: few
CDR3 length: 13
CDR3 protein: CASSAGRSGELFF
CDR3 DNA: TGTGCCAGCAGCGCAGGGCGGTCCGGGGAGCTGTTTTTT

V gene: TRBV7-3
D gene: TRBD1
J gene: TRBJ1-1
clone size: -
CDR3 length: 14
CDR3 protein: CASSLNDRVREAFF
CDR3 DNA: TGTGCCAGCAGCTTAAATGACAGGGTACGGGAGGCTTTCTTT

V gene: TRBV14
D gene: -
J gene: TRBJ1-1
clone size: -
CDR3 length: 17
CDR3 protein: CASSSQGRMRISTEAFF
CDR3 DNA: TGTGCCAGCAGTTCTCAGGGGAGGATGAGGATAAGCACTGAAGCTTTCTTT

V gene: TRBV19
D gene: -
J gene: TRBJ1-5
clone size: -
CDR3 length: 13
CDR3 protein: CASSTSLHQPQHF
CDR3 DNA: TGTGCCAGTAGTACTTCGCTCCATCAGCCCCAGCATTTT

V gene: TRBV5-1
D gene: -
J gene: TRBJ1-2
clone size: -
CDR3 length: 13
CDR3 protein: CASSAQPNYGYTF
CDR3 DNA: TGCGCCAGCAGCGCACAGCCTAACTATGGCTACACCTTC

V gene: TRBV15
D gene: -
J gene: TRBJ2-3
clone size: -
CDR3 length: 16
CDR3 protein: CATSLEENLSTDTQYF
CDR3 DNA: TGTGCCACCAGCCTGGAGGAGAACCTAAGCACAGATACGCAGTATTTT

V gene: TRBV30
D gene: -
J gene: TRBJ2-2
clone size: -
CDR3 length: 12
CDR3 protein: CAWSVQWGELFF
CDR3 DNA: TGTGCCTGGAGTGTACAGTGGGGGGAGCTGTTTTTT

V gene: TRBV28
D gene: TRBD2
J gene: TRBJ2-7
clone size: -
CDR3 length: 14
CDR3 protein: CASRKQLAGNEQYF
CDR3 DNA: TGTGCCAGCAGAAAACAACTAGCGGGAAACGAGCAGTACTTC

V gene: TRBV7-2
D gene: -
J gene: TRBJ2-5
clone size: -
CDR3 length: 11
CDR3 protein: CASSFTETQYF
CDR3 DNA: TGTGCCAGCAGCTTTACAGAGACCCAGTACTTC

V gene: TRBV7-2
D gene: TRBD1
J gene: TRBJ2-1
clone size: -
CDR3 length: 14
CDR3 protein: CASSVDQGADEQFF
CDR3 DNA: TGTGCCAGCAGCGTAGACCAGGGGGCCGATGAGCAGTTCTTC

V gene: TRBV29-1
D gene: -
J gene: TRBJ1-1
clone size: -
CDR3 length: 13
CDR3 protein: CSFRLKGNTEAFF
CDR3 DNA: TGCAGCTTCCGACTTAAGGGGAACACTGAAGCTTTCTTT

V gene: TRBV2
D gene: -
J gene: TRBJ1-2
clone size: -
CDR3 length: 11
CDR3 protein: CASSAGVYYTF
CDR3 DNA: TGTGCCAGCAGTGCGGGGGTGTATTACACCTTC

V gene: TRBV7-3
D gene: TRBD2
J gene: TRBJ2-1
clone size: -
CDR3 length: 15
CDR3 protein: CASSPSPSRGEKQFF
CDR3 DNA: TGTGCCAGCAGCCCAAGCCCTAGCCGGGGGGAAAAGCAGTTCTTC

V gene: TRBV7-2
D gene: TRBD2
J gene: TRBJ2-1
clone size: once
CDR3 length: 19
CDR3 protein: CASSLRASGGTSSYNEQFF
CDR3 DNA: TGTGCCAGCAGCTTAAGGGCTAGCGGGGGAACGAGCTCCTACAATGAGCAGTTCTTC

V gene: TRBV5-6
D gene: TRBD1
J gene: TRBJ1-6
clone size: -
CDR3 length: 15
CDR3 protein: CASSSRDRVLSPLHF
CDR3 DNA: TGTGCCAGCAGTTCCCGGGACAGGGTGTTATCACCCCTCCACTTT

V gene: TRBV5-6
D gene: TRBD1
J gene: TRBJ2-7
clone size: -
CDR3 length: 14
CDR3 protein: CASSLWGQGYEQYF
CDR3 DNA: TGTGCCAGCAGCTTGTGGGGACAGGGTTACGAGCAGTACTTC

V gene: TRBV7-2
D gene: -
J gene: TRBJ2-5
clone size: -
CDR3 length: 11
CDR3 protein: CASSFAETQYF
CDR3 DNA: TGTGCCAGCAGCTTTGCAGAGACCCAGTACTTC

V gene: TRBV10-1
D gene: -
J gene: TRBJ2-1
clone size: -
CDR3 length: 16
CDR3 protein: CASSDTQERTYNEQFF
CDR3 DNA: TGCGCCAGCAGTGATACCCAGGAGAGAACCTACAATGAGCAGTTCTTC

V gene: TRBV7-9
D gene: TRBD1
J gene: TRBJ1-1
clone size: -
CDR3 length: 14
CDR3 protein: CASRPRQGDTEAFF
CDR3 DNA: TGTGCCAGCAGACCCCGACAGGGTGACACTGAAGCTTTCTTT

V gene: TRBV5-1
D gene: -
J gene: TRBJ2-3
clone size: -
CDR3 length: 17
CDR3 protein: CASSLGRSTTSTDTQYF
CDR3 DNA: TGCGCCAGCAGCTTGGGTAGGAGTACAACTAGCACAGATACGCAGTATTTT

V gene: TRBV14
D gene: TRBD1
J gene: TRBJ2-1
clone size: -
CDR3 length: 19
CDR3 protein: CASSQQSRDRFGSYNEQFF
CDR3 DNA: TGTGCCAGCAGCCAGCAGTCCCGGGACAGATTTGGCTCCTACAATGAGCAGTTCTTC

V gene: TRBV6-5
D gene: -
J gene: TRBJ1-1
clone size: -
CDR3 length: 12
CDR3 protein: CASSRGITEAFF
CDR3 DNA: TGTGCCAGCAGTAGGGGGATCACTGAAGCTTTCTTT

V gene: TRBV27
D gene: -
J gene: TRBJ2-7
clone size: -
CDR3 length: 15
CDR3 protein: CASRLSIDGTYEQYF
CDR3 DNA: TGTGCCAGCAGGTTATCCATAGACGGGACCTACGAGCAGTACTTC

V gene: TRBV6-5
D gene: -
J gene: TRBJ1-3
clone size: -
CDR3 length: 15
CDR3 protein: CASSRGGAYGNTIYF
CDR3 DNA: TGTGCCAGCAGCCGGGGGGGGGCGTACGGAAACACCATATATTTT

V gene: TRBV4-3
D gene: -
J gene: TRBJ2-1
clone size: once
CDR3 length: 16
CDR3 protein: CASSQVEGVTYNEQFF
CDR3 DNA: TGCGCCAGCAGCCAAGTCGAGGGGGTAACCTACAATGAGCAGTTCTTC

V gene: TRBV4-2
D gene: -
J gene: TRBJ2-3
clone size: once
CDR3 length: 16
CDR3 protein: CASSQVGGKGSDTQYF
CDR3 DNA: TGTGCCAGCAGCCAAGTGGGGGGCAAGGGCTCAGATACGCAGTATTTT

V gene: TRBV7-9
D gene: -
J gene: TRBJ2-1
clone size: -
CDR3 length: 14
CDR3 protein: CASSFNGAYNEQFF
CDR3 DNA: TGTGCCAGCAGCTTTAATGGGGCCTACAATGAGCAGTTCTTC

V gene: TRBV4-2
D gene: -
J gene: TRBJ2-2
clone size: -
CDR3 length: 14
CDR3 protein: CASSPPGRTGELFF
CDR3 DNA: TGTGCCAGCAGCCCCCCAGGGAGGACCGGGGAGCTGTTTTTT

V gene: TRBV6-5
D gene: TRBD2
J gene: TRBJ2-3
clone size: -
CDR3 length: 16
CDR3 protein: CASSFRLAGGTDTQYF
CDR3 DNA: TGTGCCAGCAGTTTCCGACTAGCGGGAGGCACAGATACGCAGTATTTT

V gene: TRBV5-4
D gene: TRBD2
J gene: TRBJ2-3
clone size: -
CDR3 length: 15
CDR3 protein: CASSILAGDTDTQYF
CDR3 DNA: TGTGCCAGCAGTATACTAGCGGGGGACACAGATACGCAGTATTTT

V gene: TRBV14
D gene: TRBD1
J gene: TRBJ2-1
clone size: -
CDR3 length: 14
CDR3 protein: CASSQGQGIGEQFF
CDR3 DNA: TGTGCCAGCAGCCAAGGACAGGGAATAGGCGAGCAGTTCTTC

V gene: TRBV5-8
D gene: TRBD1
J gene: TRBJ1-5
clone size: -
CDR3 length: 16
CDR3 protein: CASSSGQGAFNQPQHF
CDR3 DNA: TGTGCCAGCAGTTCCGGACAGGGGGCCTTCAATCAGCCCCAGCATTTT

V gene: TRBV28
D gene: -
J gene: TRBJ2-7
clone size: -
CDR3 length: 12
CDR3 protein: CATNRGLYEQYF
CDR3 DNA: TGTGCCACCAATCGAGGGCTCTACGAGCAGTACTTC

V gene: TRBV2
D gene: TRBD2
J gene: TRBJ2-5
clone size: -
CDR3 length: 14
CDR3 protein: CASSSRGSKETQYF
CDR3 DNA: TGTGCCAGCAGTTCGCGGGGGAGCAAGGAGACCCAGTACTTC

V gene: TRBV5-1
D gene: TRBD1
J gene: TRBJ2-7
clone size: -
CDR3 length: 15
CDR3 protein: CASSLEQGALGEQYF
CDR3 DNA: TGCGCCAGCAGCTTGGAGCAGGGGGCGCTGGGTGAGCAGTACTTC

V gene: TRBV19
D gene: -
J gene: TRBJ2-2
clone size: -
CDR3 length: 15
CDR3 protein: CASSIGQGRTGELFF
CDR3 DNA: TGTGCCAGTAGTATTGGCCAGGGAAGAACCGGGGAGCTGTTTTTT

V gene: TRBV4-2
D gene: TRBD1
J gene: TRBJ2-1
clone size: -
CDR3 length: 16
CDR3 protein: CASSREDRGPYNEQFF
CDR3 DNA: TGTGCCAGCAGCCGCGAAGACAGGGGGCCCTACAATGAGCAGTTCTTC

V gene: TRBV18
D gene: -
J gene: TRBJ1-1
clone size: few
CDR3 length: 13
CDR3 protein: CASSSDSNTEAFF
CDR3 DNA: TGTGCCAGCTCATCAGACAGTAACACTGAAGCTTTCTTT

V gene: TRBV21-1
D gene: -
J gene: TRBJ2-7
clone size: -
CDR3 length: 17
CDR3 protein: CASSKTSGTVLSYEQYF
CDR3 DNA: TGTGCCAGCAGCAAAACTTCCGGGACAGTACTCTCCTACGAGCAGTACTTC

V gene: TRBV19
D gene: -
J gene: TRBJ1-1
clone size: once
CDR3 length: 12
CDR3 protein: CASGPTATEAFF
CDR3 DNA: TGTGCCAGCGGTCCTACAGCGACTGAAGCTTTCTTT

V gene: TRBV10-3
D gene: -
J gene: TRBJ1-2
clone size: few
CDR3 length: 13
CDR3 protein: CATSSRDDYGYTF
CDR3 DNA: TGTGCCACCTCCTCGAGGGACGACTATGGCTACACCTTC

V gene: TRBV28
D gene: -
J gene: TRBJ1-5
clone size: few
CDR3 length: 15
CDR3 protein: CASSYAGRSNQPQHF
CDR3 DNA: TGTGCCAGCAGTTATGCGGGACGGAGCAATCAGCCCCAGCATTTT

V gene: TRBV18
D gene: -
J gene: TRBJ2-5
clone size: -
CDR3 length: 13
CDR3 protein: CASSPQARETQYF
CDR3 DNA: TGTGCCAGCTCACCACAGGCGCGAGAGACCCAGTACTTC

V gene: TRBV5-1
D gene: -
J gene: TRBJ2-7
clone size: -
CDR3 length: 15
CDR3 protein: CASSFLDGGTYEQYF
CDR3 DNA: TGCGCCAGCAGCTTCTTAGATGGCGGAACCTACGAGCAGTACTTC

V gene: TRBV28
D gene: -
J gene: TRBJ1-2
clone size: -
CDR3 length: 12
CDR3 protein: CASGPTARGYTF
CDR3 DNA: TGTGCCAGCGGGCCCACTGCTCGTGGCTACACCTTC

V gene: TRBV11-3
D gene: TRBD1
J gene: TRBJ1-2
clone size: -
CDR3 length: 13
CDR3 protein: CASSLGFTGAVTF
CDR3 DNA: TGTGCCAGCAGCTTGGGGTTCACAGGGGCCGTCACCTTC

V gene: TRBV4-1
D gene: TRBD1
J gene: TRBJ1-4
clone size: -
CDR3 length: 16
CDR3 protein: CASSPHGTGGNEKLFF
CDR3 DNA: TGCGCCAGCAGCCCTCATGGGACAGGTGGGAATGAAAAACTGTTTTTT

V gene: TRBV28
D gene: -
J gene: TRBJ1-6
clone size: -
CDR3 length: 13
CDR3 protein: CASSNTYNSPLHF
CDR3 DNA: TGTGCCAGCAGTAATACCTATAATTCACCCCTCCACTTT

V gene: TRBV7-6
D gene: -
J gene: TRBJ2-5
clone size: -
CDR3 length: 20
CDR3 protein: CASSLGFEGGDLLSLETQYF
CDR3 DNA: TGTGCCAGCAGCTTAGGCTTCGAAGGCGGGGATTTGCTTTCTCTGGAGACCCAGTACTTC